The 9 T cell receptor beta chains reported below all come from one sample, sequenced in a study of cytotoxic CD8 clonotypes in ibrutinib-treated CLL. Libraries were prepared by immunoSEQ multiplex PCR; TCRdb keeps only in-frame clonotypes and omits some of them. The repertoire holds around 310,000 clones, with more than 65% as singletons. This material consisted of PBMCs, taken before ibrutinib treatment. The receptors stem from a human donor with chronic lymphocytic leukemia.

This clone occurred once. The gene calls are TRBV5-1 and TRBJ1-4; 10 bases line up with TRBD1. The CDR3 length is 16 residues. The germline gives CDR1 SGHRS, CDR2 YFSETQ. Trimming removed 4 bases from V and 3 bases from J; junction bases left unmatched: 6. CDR3 loop: CASSPRDRGPNEKLFF. The CDR3 bases are TGCGCCAGCAGCCCGAGGGACAGGGGACCTAATGAAAAACTGTTTTTT.

The rearrangement uses TRBV19 and TRBJ2-2, with D perhaps matching TRBD2 (5 bases). V was cut by 7 bases and J by 8 bases, with 17 bases left in between. This CDR3 contains 14 residues. CDR1 is LNHDA, CDR2 SQIVND, per germline (reference sequence). DNA of the CDR3: TGTGCCAGTATGGGCGGGTCTGATATGGGGGAGCTGTTTTTT. Amino acid sequence: CASMGGSDMGELFF.

The chain uses TRBV2 and TRBJ2-5; 10 bases map to TRBD1. The CDR3 covers 15 residues. Germline CDR1 and CDR2: SNHLY and FYNNEI. The ends lost 3 bases at V and 4 bases at J; junction bases unmatched: 5. The CDR3 DNA reads as TGTGCCAGCAGTGAGCATTGGACAGGGGGAGAGACCCAGTACTTC. Amino acids: CASSEHWTGGETQYF.

The CDR3 DNA reads TGCGCCAGCAGCCAAGTCTCCAGGGGTTATTACGAGCAGTACTTC. Protein: CASSQVSRGYYEQYF. This chain uses TRBV4-3 with TRBJ2-7; tentative D call: TRBD1 (6 bases). Germline V gene sequence: CDR1 LGHNA, CDR2 YSLEER. There are 15 residues in the CDR3. V lost 1 base, J lost 4 bases, and 14 bases lay in between.

The J gene is TRBJ1-1, the V gene TRBV5-1; 7 nucleotides align to TRBD1. The CDR3 has 13 residues. V shed 4 bases and J 4 bases; nucleotides not matched to a gene: 4. Germline lookup yields CDR1 SGHRS and CDR2 YFSETQ. This CDR3 reads CASSRQGGTEAFF. CDR3 DNA sequence: TGCGCCAGCAGCCGACAGGGAGGCACTGAAGCTTTCTTT.

This clone has only one observation. The J gene is TRBJ2-3, the V gene TRBV2; 11 bases map to TRBD2. The trim removed 4 bases at V and 4 bases at J, leaving 1 base unmatched. CDR1 SNHLY and CDR2 FYNNEI come from the germline V gene. The CDR3 totals 14 residues. The CDR3 sequence is CASSVLAGADTQYF. The CDR3, as DNA: TGTGCCAGCAGTGTACTAGCGGGAGCAGATACGCAGTATTTT.

This clone was picked up one time. This chain connects TRBV7-9 to TRBJ1-4; D perhaps matches TRBD1 (6 bases). Per germline, CDR1 SEHNR and CDR2 FQNEAQ (reference sequence). This CDR3 has 16 residues. V lost 5 bases to trimming and J lost 0 bases, with 13 bases between them. CDR3 sequence reads: CASSLDRIATNEKLFF. The CDR3 bases are TGTGCCAGCAGCCTCGACAGGATTGCAACTAATGAAAAACTGTTTTTT.

As regards this clone: This CDR3 is also generated by other DNA sequences in the sample. This sequence joins TRBV6-5 and TRBJ2-1, with D perhaps matching TRBD2 (6 bases). Trimming removed 7 bases from V and 8 bases from J, with 12 bases in between. Germline CDR1 is MNHEY and CDR2 is SVGAGI. The CDR3 loop spans 12 amino acids. Written as DNA, the CDR3 is TGTGCCAGCACGCGGGGAAACGATGAGCAGTTCTTC. Protein: CASTRGNDEQFF.

The chain carries TRBV6-6 and TRBJ1-5; D not resolved. The CDR3 extends over 12 amino acids. Trimming left V 8 bases short and J 2 bases short, with 7 bases between. In germline, CDR1 is MNHNY, CDR2 SVGAGI (reference sequence). The CDR3 nucleotides are TGTGCCAGCGGGAGGGGCAATCAGCCCCAGCATTTT. This translates into CASGRGNQPQHF.